These 26 T cell receptor beta chains share one sample of origin, sequenced in a study of blood T cell repertoires in COVID-19. TCRdb's table, derived via immunoSEQ multiplex PCR, lists solely in-frame clones and lacks some. This sample has fewer than 45,000 clones, with 78% found just once. The sample taken for sequencing was peripheral blood. These receptors were collected from a man aged 55-75 years with acute or convalescent COVID-19.

The chain joins TRBV27 to TRBJ2-1, with 7 bases that match TRBD2. Germline CDR1 MNHEY, CDR2 SMNVEV (reference sequence). With 7 bases clipped from V and 2 bases from J, the junction kept 11 bases outside the gene matches. The CDR3 contains 16 residues. The CDR3 sequence is CASTPLGAGTYNEQFF. DNA of the CDR3: TGTGCCAGCACCCCCTTGGGAGCGGGAACCTACAATGAGCAGTTCTTC.

As regards this clone: One junction end does not reproduce the germline sequence, and a read error may be involved. The chain's CDR3 is CASREGQGGNQPQHF. CDR3 sequence (DNA): TGTGCCAGCAGGGAAGGACAGGGCGGGAATCAGCCCCAGCATTTT. The chain links TRBV6-1 to TRBJ1-5; 8 bases line up with TRBD1. Germline-derived CDR1 and CDR2 are MNHNS and SASEGT. This CDR3 contains 15 residues.

The CDR3 loop is CASSLSGSYHEQYF. CDR3 sequence (DNA): TGTGCCAGCAGTCTTAGCGGGAGTTACCACGAGCAGTACTTC. This rearrangement joins TRBV6-5 to TRBJ2-7; TRBD2 matches 9 bases. The CDR3 length is 14 residues. V was clipped by 5 bases and J by 5 bases; unmatched bases: 7. Looked up from germline, CDR1 is MNHEY and CDR2 is SVGAGI.

The V and J genes are TRBV5-1 and TRBJ2-1; 10 positions agree with TRBD2. CDR1 is SGHRS and CDR2 is YFSETQ in the germline V gene. The CDR3 contains 16 residues. After removal of 2 bases from V and 2 bases from J, the junction contained 4 bases not matched to a gene. The CDR3 DNA follows: TGCGCCAGCAGCTTCTTAGCGGGAGGCCCCTACAATGAGCAGTTCTTC. Translation: CASSFLAGGPYNEQFF.

The chain recombines TRBV6-5 with TRBJ1-1; D is undetermined. Per the germline V gene, CDR1 is MNHEY and CDR2 is SVGAGI. Deletions cut 7 bases from V and 0 bases from J, with 9 bases between. The CDR3 totals 13 residues. CDR3 DNA sequence: TGTGCCAGCAAGAACCCAGTGAACACTGAAGCTTTCTTT. This codes for CASKNPVNTEAFF.

The V and J genes are TRBV2 and TRBJ1-6; D remains ambiguous. The CDR3 runs to 16 residues. V was trimmed by 6 bases and J by 0 bases, leaving 12 bases between them. Germline V gives CDR1 SNHLY, CDR2 FYNNEI. CDR3 residues: CASSPLRSSYNSPLHF. Written as DNA, the CDR3 is TGTGCCAGCAGCCCCCTCCGGAGCTCCTATAATTCACCCCTCCACTTT.

The chain is built from TRBV7-2 and TRBJ2-5; the match to TRBD2 covers 7 bases. The trim removed 2 bases at V and 5 bases at J, leaving 5 bases unmatched. Germline lookup yields CDR1 SGHTA and CDR2 FQGNSA. CDR3 length equals 14 residues. The CDR3 DNA is TGTGCCAGCAGCTTATTTGGCGGGAGCGAGACCCAGTACTTC. This translates into CASSLFGGSETQYF.

The rearrangement links TRBV4-3 to TRBJ2-7; 7 nucleotides match TRBD2. CDR1 LGHNA and CDR2 YSLEER come from the germline V gene. The CDR3 has 16 residues. V lost 3 bases and J lost 6; bases outside the gene matches: 14. Written as DNA, the CDR3 is TGCGCCAGCAGCCATCAACCTTCTGCGGGAGTCGCCGAGCAGTACTTC. Its translation: CASSHQPSAGVAEQYF.

The rearrangement uses TRBV7-9 and TRBJ2-5, with D possibly matching TRBD1 (6 bases). Germline V gene lookup returns CDR1 SEHNR and CDR2 FQNEAQ (reference sequence). CDR3 length: 15 residues. Trimming left V 3 bases short and J 1 base short, with 12 bases between. CDR3 in DNA: TGTGCCAGCAGCTTGGGGACAAATATCCAAGAGACCCAGTACTTC. Its translation is CASSLGTNIQETQYF.

The chain joins TRBV30 to TRBJ1-1, with 7 bases matching TRBD1. CDR1 GTSNPN and CDR2 SVGIG come from the germline V gene (reference sequence). The CDR3 is made up of 12 amino acids. With V trimmed by 4 bases and J by 9 bases, 8 bases remained unmatched. The CDR3 DNA follows: TGTGCCTGGACCCTCAGGGGGGCAAAAGCTTTCTTT. It is translated as CAWTLRGAKAFF.

In its sample, this clone was seen a few times. The chain couples TRBV28 to TRBJ1-3, with unresolved D. The CDR3 has 10 amino acids. Germline assignment: CDR1 MDHEN and CDR2 SYDVKM. Trimming removed 7 bases at V and 6 bases at J, with 4 bases between. CDR3 amino acids: CASIKNTIYF. Here the CDR3 DNA reads TGTGCCAGCATCAAAAACACCATATATTTT.

The V and J genes are TRBV11-2 and TRBJ1-2; D is unclear. V lost 5 bases and J 5 bases, leaving 12 bases between the germline ends. Per the germline V gene, CDR1 is SGHAT and CDR2 is FQNNGV. The CDR3 is 13 residues long. The CDR3 nucleotides read TGTGCCAGCAGCCATGGTCAGGCGTATGGCTACACCTTC. This encodes CASSHGQAYGYTF.

The J gene is TRBJ2-7, the V gene TRBV14; D might be TRBD1 (5 bases). Germline values: CDR1 SGHDN, CDR2 FVKESK. The CDR3 totals 14 residues. With 4 bases removed from V and 3 bases from J, the gap between germline ends came to 13 bases. CDR3 in DNA: TGTGCCAGCAGCCCCGAGACAGAAATCTACGAGCAGTACTTC. Its protein product is CASSPETEIYEQYF.

This chain links TRBV30 with TRBJ1-2, with no clear D. The CDR3 is made up of 12 amino acids. Germline assignment: CDR1 GTSNPN and CDR2 SVGIG (reference sequence). V lost 5 bases, J lost 4 bases, and 11 bases lay in between. Here the CDR3 DNA reads TGTGCCTGGGATCGACGGAGCTATGGCTACACCTTC. Translation gives CAWDRRSYGYTF.

V and J are TRBV3-1 (or the pseudogene TRBV3-2) and TRBJ2-1; a weak D match, TRBD2 (6 bases). Germline assignment: CDR1 LGHDT and CDR2 YNNKEL (reference sequence). The CDR3 extends over 16 amino acids. V was trimmed by 1 base and J by 10 bases, leaving 20 bases between them. CDR3 region: CASSQAAPGRLGEQFF. CDR3 DNA: TGTGCCAGCAGCCAAGCTGCCCCGGGTCGACTAGGAGAGCAGTTCTTC.

The chain recombines TRBV27 with TRBJ1-5; a weak D match, TRBD1 (5 bases). V was clipped by 5 bases and J by 0 bases, with 11 bases between them. Germline CDR1 and CDR2: MNHEY and SMNVEV (reference sequence). The CDR3 consists of 15 residues. The DNA for the CDR3 is TGTGCCAGCAGTATTGACAGTTATAGCAATCAGCCCCAGCATTTT. Its protein product is CASSIDSYSNQPQHF.

The gene calls are TRBV29-1 and TRBJ2-5, with a weak D call TRBD2 (6 bases). V dropped 6 bases and J dropped 4 bases, with 12 bases sitting between them. CDR1 is SQVTM and CDR2 is ANQGSEA in the germline V gene. The CDR3 contains 12 residues. DNA for the CDR3: TGCAGCGTCGCTGGGACTGCAGAGACCCAGTACTTC. As protein: CSVAGTAETQYF.

This clone appeared once. The genes are TRBV28 and TRBJ2-5; weak D call: TRBD2 (5 bases). This CDR3 region has 15 residues. With 2 bases removed from V and 0 bases from J, the gap between germline ends came to 10 bases. The germline V gene encodes CDR1 MDHEN and CDR2 SYDVKM. In DNA form, the CDR3 reads TGTGCCAGCAGTTTACTCGCGGGCTACCAAGAGACCCAGTACTTC. Residues: CASSLLAGYQETQYF.

The chain combines TRBV19 with TRBJ2-2; D is possibly TRBD1 (7 bases). V was shortened by 3 bases and J by 4 bases, with 9 bases between the two germline ends. The germline CDR1 and CDR2 sequences are LNHDA and SQIVND (reference sequence). CDR3 length: 14 residues. CDR3 in amino acids: CASSIRGATGELFF. The CDR3 DNA is TGTGCCAGTAGTATCAGGGGGGCCACCGGGGAGCTGTTTTTT.

This chain links TRBV27 with TRBJ2-3; 7 bases line up with TRBD2. CDR1 is MNHEY and CDR2 is SMNVEV in the germline V gene (reference sequence). V shed 6 bases and J 5 bases; nucleotides not matched to a gene: 11. The CDR3 loop spans 15 amino acids. This CDR3 is CASRPWGGVGDTQYF. The CDR3 DNA is TGTGCCAGCAGACCCTGGGGGGGAGTCGGAGATACGCAGTATTTT.

This sequence joins TRBV19 and TRBJ1-1; 10 positions match TRBD1. CDR1 is LNHDA and CDR2 is SQIVND in the germline V gene (reference sequence). Trimming took 6 bases from V and 0 from J; bases not matched to a gene: 4. The CDR3 consists of 15 residues. The CDR3 DNA reads as TGTGCCAGTAGACGACAGGGGGCGGTGAACACTGAAGCTTTCTTT. Amino acid sequence: CASRRQGAVNTEAFF.

The genes are TRBV30 and TRBJ1-5; the match to TRBD1 covers 7 bases. This CDR3 comprises 12 residues. Germline V gives CDR1 GTSNPN, CDR2 SVGIG (reference sequence). J gave up 7 bases and V 5 bases, and 5 bases lay outside the gene matches. Here the CDR3 DNA reads TGTGCCTGGGCAGGGGGAGGCCAGCCCCAGCATTTT. Translation gives CAWAGGGQPQHF.

The rearrangement uses TRBV19 and TRBJ1-1, with a possible D match to TRBD1 (6 bases). Looked up from germline, CDR1 is LNHDA and CDR2 is SQIVND (reference sequence). The CDR3 runs to 15 residues. V dropped 7 bases and J dropped 4 bases, with 19 bases sitting between them. The CDR3 bases are TGTGCCAGTACCCCGGGACAAGGTGGGACCACTGAAGCTTTCTTT. Its translation is CASTPGQGGTTEAFF.

This clone came up once. The chain combines TRBV27 with TRBJ2-1, with D maybe TRBD1 (5 bases). Germline V gene sequence: CDR1 MNHEY, CDR2 SMNVEV (reference sequence). The ends were cut back, 8 bases at V and 2 bases at J, with 13 bases in the middle. The CDR3 runs 14 residues. CDR3 residues: CASVGRKTYNEQFF. DNA for the CDR3: TGTGCCAGCGTGGGGCGAAAAACCTACAATGAGCAGTTCTTC.

This chain connects TRBV28 to TRBJ1-1; TRBD1 matches at 10 bases. Per the germline V gene, CDR1 is MDHEN and CDR2 is SYDVKM. The CDR3 is 14 residues long. The V gene end was trimmed by 6 bases and the J gene end by 1 base; junction bases not matched to a gene: 2. This CDR3 is CASRDRGRNTEAFF. The DNA for the CDR3 is TGTGCCAGCAGGGACAGGGGGAGGAACACTGAAGCTTTCTTT.

The gene calls are TRBV11-2 and TRBJ1-4; 10 nucleotides line up with TRBD1. The CDR3 has 15 amino acids. Germline assignment: CDR1 SGHAT and CDR2 FQNNGV. With 5 bases clipped from V and 4 bases from J, the junction kept 4 bases outside the gene matches. The DNA for the CDR3 is TGTGCCAGCAGCCGCCGGGACAGGGGTAATGAAAAACTGTTTTTT. It yields the protein CASSRRDRGNEKLFF.